This T cell receptor beta chain was sequenced during a study of T cell responses to AZD1222 COVID-19 vaccine. Study findings and constraints: In the spike-specific TCR repertoire, nearly half reportedly target unmutated variant regions. Researchers report vaccine-associated CD4 TCRs spanning spike, with dominance at 160-218 and 743-854.

For this clone: What it binds is unknown.

Germline V gene sequence: CDR1 SGHTA, CDR2 FQGTGA. The CDR3 runs 16 residues. V was pared by 4 bases and J by 0 bases, with 13 bases between. Measured with immunoSEQ multiplex PCR; TCRdb has only the in-frame clones, and not every one. The table lists approximately 180,000 clones, 85% to 90% of them singletons. This material consisted of peripheral blood, taken 28 days after the second AZD1222 dose. This TCR came from an adult who received the AZD1222 COVID-19 vaccine. This sequence joins TRBV7-3 and TRBJ2-1; D uncertain. CDR3 coding DNA: TGTGCCAGCAGCTCCATAGCCAAGAGCTCCTACAATGAGCAGTTCTTC. Its protein is CASSSIAKSSYNEQFF.